Below, one TCR beta chain is given with its context. This record comes from a study of blood T cell repertoires in COVID-19. As for the study in general: Sample material is recorded as cDNA or gDNA derived from T cells, B-cell-depleted T cells, or PBMCs.

Authors' methods: Amplification from reference gene primers served as the basis for estimated nucleated cell counts. Sequencing was performed with immunoSEQ multiplex PCR; in TCRdb, only in-frame clones are kept and a portion is missing. That table gives V, J and clone size, and the DNA gave D and trimming. The sample comprises fewer than 350,000 clones, 85% of which are singletons, and about 2% rests with the top ten. The CDR3 is 16 residues long. V was pared by 3 bases and J by 6 bases, with 21 bases between. In germline, CDR1 is SGHNT, CDR2 YYREEE (reference sequence). Participants, about 18 to 90 years old, spanned 25 or so US areas.

The sequenced sample was PBMCs or T cells enriched from blood (not recorded which). The V and J genes are TRBV5-4 and TRBJ1-2, with D perhaps TRBD1 (5 bases). This TCR was recovered from a woman aged 25 to 45 who had been exposed to COVID-19. The CDR3 sequence: CASSSPHAGTGNGYTF. CDR3 bases: TGTGCCAGCAGCTCGCCCCACGCCGGGACTGGCAATGGCTACACCTTC. The full variable domain, its missing parts supplied by reference TRBV5-4 and TRBJ1-2, is ETGVTQSPTHLIKTRGQQVTLRCSSQSGHNTVSWYQQALGQGPQFIFQYYREEENGRGNFPPRFSGLQFPNYSSELNVNALELDDSALYLCASSSPHAGTGNGYTFGSGTRLTVV.